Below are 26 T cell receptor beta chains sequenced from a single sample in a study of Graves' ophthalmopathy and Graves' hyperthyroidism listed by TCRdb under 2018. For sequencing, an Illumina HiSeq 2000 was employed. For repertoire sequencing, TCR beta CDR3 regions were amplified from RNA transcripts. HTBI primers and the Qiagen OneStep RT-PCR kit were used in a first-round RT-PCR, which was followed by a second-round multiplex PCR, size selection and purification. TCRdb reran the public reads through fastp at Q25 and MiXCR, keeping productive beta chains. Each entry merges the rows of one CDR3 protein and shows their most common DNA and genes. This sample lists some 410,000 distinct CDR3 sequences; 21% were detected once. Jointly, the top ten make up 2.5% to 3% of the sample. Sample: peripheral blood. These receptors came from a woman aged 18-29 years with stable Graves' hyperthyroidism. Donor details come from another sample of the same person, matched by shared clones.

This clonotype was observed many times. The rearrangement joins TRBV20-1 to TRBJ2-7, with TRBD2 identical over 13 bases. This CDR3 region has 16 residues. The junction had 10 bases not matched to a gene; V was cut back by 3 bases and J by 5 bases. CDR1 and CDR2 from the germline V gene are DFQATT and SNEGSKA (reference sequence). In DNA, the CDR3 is TGCAGTGCTAGGGGGACTAGCGGGACACCTATGGACGAGCAGTACTTC. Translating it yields CSARGTSGTPMDEQYF.

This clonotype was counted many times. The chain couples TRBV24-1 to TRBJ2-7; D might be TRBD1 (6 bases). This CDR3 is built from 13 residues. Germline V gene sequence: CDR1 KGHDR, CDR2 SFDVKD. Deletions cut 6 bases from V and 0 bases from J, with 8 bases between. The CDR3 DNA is TGTGCCACCAGTAGGGGACACTCCTACGAGCAGTACTTC. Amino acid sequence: CATSRGHSYEQYF.

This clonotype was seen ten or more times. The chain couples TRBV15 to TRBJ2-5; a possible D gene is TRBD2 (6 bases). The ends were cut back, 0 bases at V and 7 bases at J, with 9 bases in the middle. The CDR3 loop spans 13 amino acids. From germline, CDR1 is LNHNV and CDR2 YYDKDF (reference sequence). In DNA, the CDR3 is TGTGCCACCAGCAGAGATCGGAGGGGGACCCAGTACTTC. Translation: CATSRDRRGTQYF.

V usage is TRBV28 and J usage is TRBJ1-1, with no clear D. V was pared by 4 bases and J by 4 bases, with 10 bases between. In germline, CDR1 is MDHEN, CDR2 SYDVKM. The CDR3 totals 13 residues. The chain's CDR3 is CASSSPLVTEAFF. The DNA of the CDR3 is TGTGCCAGCAGTTCCCCGTTGGTCACTGAAGCTTTCTTT.

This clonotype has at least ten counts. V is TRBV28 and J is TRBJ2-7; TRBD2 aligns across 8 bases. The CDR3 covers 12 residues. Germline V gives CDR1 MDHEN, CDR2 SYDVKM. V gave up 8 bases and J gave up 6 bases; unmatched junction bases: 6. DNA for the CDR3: TGTGCCAGCCTGCCTCGGGGGGGCGAGCAGTACTTC. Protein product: CASLPRGGEQYF.

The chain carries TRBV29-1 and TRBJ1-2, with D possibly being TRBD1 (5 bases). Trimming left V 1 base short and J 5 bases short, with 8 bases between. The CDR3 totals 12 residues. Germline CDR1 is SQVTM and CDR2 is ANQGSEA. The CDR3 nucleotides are TGCAGCGTTGAAGGGGACGGATATGGCTACACCTTC. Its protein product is CSVEGDGYGYTF.

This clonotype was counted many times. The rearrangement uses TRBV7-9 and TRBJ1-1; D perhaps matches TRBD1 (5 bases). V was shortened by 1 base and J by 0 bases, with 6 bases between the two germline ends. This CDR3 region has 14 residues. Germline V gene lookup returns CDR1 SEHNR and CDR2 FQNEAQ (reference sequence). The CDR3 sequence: CASSLGGVNTEAFF. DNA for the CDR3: TGTGCCAGCAGCTTAGGAGGGGTGAACACTGAAGCTTTCTTT.

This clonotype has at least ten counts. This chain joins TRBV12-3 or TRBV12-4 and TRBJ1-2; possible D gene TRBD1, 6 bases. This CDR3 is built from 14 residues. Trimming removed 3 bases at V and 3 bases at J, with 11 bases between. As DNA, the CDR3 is TGTGCCAGCAGTTTTGCCAGGGGTGACTATGGCTACACCTTC. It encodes CASSFARGDYGYTF.

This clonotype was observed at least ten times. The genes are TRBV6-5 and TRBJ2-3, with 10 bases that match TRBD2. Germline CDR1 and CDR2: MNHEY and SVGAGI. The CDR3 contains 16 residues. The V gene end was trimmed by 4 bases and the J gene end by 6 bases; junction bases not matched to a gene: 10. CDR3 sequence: CASSFIAGGFADTQYF. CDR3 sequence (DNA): TGTGCCAGCAGTTTTATAGCGGGAGGATTTGCGGATACGCAGTATTTT.

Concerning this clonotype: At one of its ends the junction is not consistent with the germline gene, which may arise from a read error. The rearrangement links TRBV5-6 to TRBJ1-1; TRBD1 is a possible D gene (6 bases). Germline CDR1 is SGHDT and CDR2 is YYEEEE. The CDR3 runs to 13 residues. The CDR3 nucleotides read TGTGTCAGCAGCATCGGACAGCTAACTGAAGCTTTCTTT. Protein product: CVSSIGQLTEAFF.

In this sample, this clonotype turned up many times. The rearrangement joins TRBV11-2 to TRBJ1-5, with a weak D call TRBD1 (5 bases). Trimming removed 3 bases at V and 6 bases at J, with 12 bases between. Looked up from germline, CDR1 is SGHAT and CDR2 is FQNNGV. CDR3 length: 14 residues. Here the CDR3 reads CASSLGPRSQPQHF. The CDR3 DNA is TGTGCCAGCAGCTTGGGGCCAAGGAGTCAGCCCCAGCATTTT.

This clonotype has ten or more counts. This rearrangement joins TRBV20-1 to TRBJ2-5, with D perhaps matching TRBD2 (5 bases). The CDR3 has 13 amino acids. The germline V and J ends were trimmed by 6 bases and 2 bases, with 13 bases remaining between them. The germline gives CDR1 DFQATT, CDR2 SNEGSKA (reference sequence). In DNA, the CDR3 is TGCAGTGCGGCCGGGCCGGGGCAAGAGACCCAGTACTTC. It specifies CSAAGPGQETQYF.

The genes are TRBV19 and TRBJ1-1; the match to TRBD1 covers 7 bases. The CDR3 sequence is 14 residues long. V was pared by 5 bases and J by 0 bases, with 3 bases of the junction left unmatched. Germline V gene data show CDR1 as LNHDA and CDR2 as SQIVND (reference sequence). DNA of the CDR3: TGTGCCAGTAGTGGGACAGTGATGAACACTGAAGCTTTCTTT. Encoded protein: CASSGTVMNTEAFF. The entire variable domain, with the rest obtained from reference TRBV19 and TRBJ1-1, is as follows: DGGITQSPKYLFRKEGQNVTLSCEQNLNHDAMYWYRQDPGQGLRLIYYSQIVNDFQKGDIAEGYSVSREKKESFPLTVTSAQKNPTAFYLCASSGTVMNTEAFFGQGTRLTVV.

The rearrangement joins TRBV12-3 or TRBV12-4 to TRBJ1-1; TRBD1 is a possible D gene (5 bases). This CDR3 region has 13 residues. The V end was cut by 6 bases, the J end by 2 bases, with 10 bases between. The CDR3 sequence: CASRGDANTEAFF. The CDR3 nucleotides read TGTGCCAGCAGGGGGGACGCTAACACTGAAGCTTTCTTT.

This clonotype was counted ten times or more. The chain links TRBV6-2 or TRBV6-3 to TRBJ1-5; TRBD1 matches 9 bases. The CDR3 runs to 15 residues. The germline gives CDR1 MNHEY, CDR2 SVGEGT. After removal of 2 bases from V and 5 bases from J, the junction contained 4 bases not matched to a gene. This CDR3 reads CASSYTNRGHQPQHF. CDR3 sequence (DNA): TGTGCCAGCAGTTACACAAACAGGGGGCATCAGCCCCAGCATTTT.

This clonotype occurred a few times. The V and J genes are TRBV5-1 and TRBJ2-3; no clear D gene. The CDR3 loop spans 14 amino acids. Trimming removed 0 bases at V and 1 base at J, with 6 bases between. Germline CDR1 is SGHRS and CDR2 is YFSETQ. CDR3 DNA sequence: TGCGCCAGCAGCTTGGCCGAGGGCACAGATACGCAGTATTTT. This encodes CASSLAEGTDTQYF.

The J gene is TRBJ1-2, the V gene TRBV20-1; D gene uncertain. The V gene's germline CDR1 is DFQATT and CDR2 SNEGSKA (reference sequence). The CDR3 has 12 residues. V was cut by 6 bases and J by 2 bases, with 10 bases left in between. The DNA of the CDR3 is TGCAGTGCCTCTGGGTCCAACTATGGCTACACCTTC. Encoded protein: CSASGSNYGYTF.

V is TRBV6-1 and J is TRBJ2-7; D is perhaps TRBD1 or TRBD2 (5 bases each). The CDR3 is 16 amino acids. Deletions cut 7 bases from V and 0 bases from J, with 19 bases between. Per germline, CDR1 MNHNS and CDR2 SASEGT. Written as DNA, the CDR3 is TGTGCCAGCACCAACCCCGGGACCCAAGCCTCCTACGAGCAGTACTTC. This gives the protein CASTNPGTQASYEQYF.

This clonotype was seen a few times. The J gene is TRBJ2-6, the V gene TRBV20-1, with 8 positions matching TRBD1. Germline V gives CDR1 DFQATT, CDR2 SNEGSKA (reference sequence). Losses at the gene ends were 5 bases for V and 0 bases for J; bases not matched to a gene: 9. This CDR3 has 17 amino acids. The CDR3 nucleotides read TGCAGTGCTCCTCGGCCAGGGGGCGGCTCTGGGGCCAACGTCCTGACTTTC. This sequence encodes CSAPRPGGGSGANVLTF.

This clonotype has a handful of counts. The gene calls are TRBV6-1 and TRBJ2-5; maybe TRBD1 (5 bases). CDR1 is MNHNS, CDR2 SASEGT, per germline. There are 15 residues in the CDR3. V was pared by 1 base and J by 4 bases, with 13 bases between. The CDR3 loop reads CASSEGPSRGETQYF. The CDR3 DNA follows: TGTGCCAGCAGTGAAGGACCCTCAAGGGGAGAGACCCAGTACTTC.

The CDR3 DNA sequence: TGCAGTGCCCCAGCGGAGGGGCAGACTGAAGCTTTCTTT. This sequence encodes CSAPAEGQTEAFF. This chain links TRBV20-1 with TRBJ1-1; the D gene is possibly TRBD1 (5 bases). CDR3 size: 13 residues. Trimming cost V 6 bases and J 5 bases, with 16 bases left between them. Germline CDR1 DFQATT, CDR2 SNEGSKA (reference sequence).

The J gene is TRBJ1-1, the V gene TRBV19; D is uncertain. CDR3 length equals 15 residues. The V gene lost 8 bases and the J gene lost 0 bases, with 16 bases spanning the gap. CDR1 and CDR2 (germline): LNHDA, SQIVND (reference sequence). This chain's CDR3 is CASRPNRNLNTEAFF. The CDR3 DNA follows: TGTGCCAGTCGACCCAACCGCAACCTGAACACTGAAGCTTTCTTT.

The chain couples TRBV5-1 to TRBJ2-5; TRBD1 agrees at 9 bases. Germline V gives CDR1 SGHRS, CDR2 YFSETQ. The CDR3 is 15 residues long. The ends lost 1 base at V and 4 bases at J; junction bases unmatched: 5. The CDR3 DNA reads TGCGCCAGCAGCTTGTCCGGGACAGGGAGAGAGACCCAGTACTTC. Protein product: CASSLSGTGRETQYF. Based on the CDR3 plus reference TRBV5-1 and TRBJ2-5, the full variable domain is KAGVTQTPRYLIKTRGQQVTLSCSPISGHRSVSWYQQTPGQGLQFLFEYFSETQRNKGNFPGRFSGRQFSNSRSEMNVSTLELGDSALYLCASSLSGTGRETQYFGPGTRLLVL.

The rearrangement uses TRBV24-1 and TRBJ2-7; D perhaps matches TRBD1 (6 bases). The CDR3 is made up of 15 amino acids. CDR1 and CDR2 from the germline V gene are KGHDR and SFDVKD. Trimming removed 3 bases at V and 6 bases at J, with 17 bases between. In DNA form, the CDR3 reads TGTGCCACCAGTGATGGCACAGGGAACGGCGGCGAGCAGTACTTC. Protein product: CATSDGTGNGGEQYF.

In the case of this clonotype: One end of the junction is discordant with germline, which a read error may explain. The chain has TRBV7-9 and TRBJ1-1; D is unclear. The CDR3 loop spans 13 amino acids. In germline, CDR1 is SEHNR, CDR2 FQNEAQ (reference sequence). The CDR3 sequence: CASSLGTQTDAFF. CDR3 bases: TGTGCCAGCAGCTTAGGCACGCAAACTGATGCTTTCTTT.

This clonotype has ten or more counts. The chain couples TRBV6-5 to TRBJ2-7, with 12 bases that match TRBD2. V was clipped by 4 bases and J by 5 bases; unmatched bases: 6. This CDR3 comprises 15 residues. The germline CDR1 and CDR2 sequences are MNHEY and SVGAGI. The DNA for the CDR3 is TGTGCCAGCAGTTTTCTAGCGGGAGGGCCCCACGAGCAGTACTTC. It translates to CASSFLAGGPHEQYF.